A single sample is the source of the 9 T cell receptor beta chains below, sequenced in a study of control samples from healthy donors and cancer patients. Some clones are missing from TCRdb's copy, which holds only in-frame ones; the method was immunoSEQ multiplex PCR. This repertoire shows under 200,000 clones, 91% found once; its top ten account for less than 1.6%. Sequences were obtained from blood. The receptors originated from a woman in her 30s in good health.

The chain employs TRBV18 and TRBJ1-1; the D is unclear. V lost 6 bases and J lost 2, with 10 bases in between. This CDR3 region has 13 residues. Per the germline V gene, CDR1 is KGHSH and CDR2 is LQKENI. Here the CDR3 DNA reads TGTGCCAGCTCCGGATCTAGAAACACTGAAGCTTTCTTT. Translation gives CASSGSRNTEAFF.

Note on this clone: This same CDR3 is encoded by further DNA sequences in the sample. The rearrangement uses TRBV27 and TRBJ2-4; 7 bases are a match to TRBD2. CDR3 size: 13 residues. Germline V gene sequence: CDR1 MNHEY, CDR2 SMNVEV (reference sequence). The J segment lost 1 base and the V segment lost 6 bases, leaving 0 bases of the junction unmatched. The CDR3 sequence: CASSGGAKNIQYF. As DNA, the CDR3 is TGTGCCAGCAGCGGGGGGGCCAAAAACATTCAGTACTTC.

The rearrangement uses TRBV18 and TRBJ1-3, with a tentative D call TRBD1 (6 bases). V was pared by 5 bases and J by 0 bases, with 8 bases between. This CDR3 has 14 residues. Germline assignment: CDR1 KGHSH and CDR2 LQKENI. In DNA form, the CDR3 reads TGTGCCAGCTCAGACAGGAGCTCTGGAAACACCATATATTTT. Amino acid sequence: CASSDRSSGNTIYF.

The genes are TRBV6-5 and TRBJ2-4, with 10 bases lining up with TRBD1. With 0 bases clipped from V and 7 bases from J, the junction kept 3 bases outside the gene matches. Germline CDR1 MNHEY, CDR2 SVGAGI. The CDR3 sequence is 15 residues long. CDR3 loop: CASSYSRTGGNIQYF. The CDR3 bases are TGTGCCAGCAGTTACTCGAGGACAGGGGGGAACATTCAGTACTTC.

The chain joins TRBV6-6 to TRBJ1-2; D not resolved. The V gene's germline CDR1 is MNHNY and CDR2 SVGAGI (reference sequence). This CDR3 contains 13 residues. Trimming removed 2 bases at V and 5 bases at J, with 9 bases between. CDR3 DNA sequence: TGTGCCAGCAGTTACGGGCCTCAATATGGCTACACCTTC. Translating it yields CASSYGPQYGYTF.

The chain carries TRBV14 and TRBJ1-3; maybe TRBD1 (5 bases). CDR1 is SGHDN and CDR2 is FVKESK in the germline V gene. V shed 0 bases and J shed 4 bases, with 10 bases lying between them. This CDR3 is 15 amino acids long. CDR3 sequence reads: CASSQDPGLGNTIYF. As DNA, the CDR3 is TGTGCCAGCAGCCAAGATCCGGGGCTCGGAAACACCATATATTTT.

The chain combines TRBV12-5 with TRBJ1-4, with a weak D call TRBD1 (5 bases). Deletions cut 4 bases from V and 7 bases from J, with 13 bases between. This CDR3 is 14 amino acids long. Per the germline V gene, CDR1 is LGHNT and CDR2 is FRNRAP. CDR3 sequence: CASGSQGQIEKLFF. The CDR3 DNA follows: TGTGCTAGTGGTTCCCAGGGTCAGATTGAAAAACTGTTTTTT.

A word on this clone: At the DNA level, this CDR3 is encoded by other sequences in the same sample as well. The chain is built from TRBV7-8 and TRBJ2-3; D unresolved. Trimming left V 3 bases short and J 1 base short, with 2 bases between. CDR1 is SGHVS and CDR2 is FQNEAQ in the germline V gene. CDR3 size: 12 residues. The CDR3 loop reads CASSLGTDTQYF. The CDR3 nucleotides are TGTGCCAGCAGCTTGGGCACAGATACGCAGTATTTT.

This sequence joins TRBV27 and TRBJ2-3; 9 bases agree with TRBD2. The CDR3 consists of 14 residues. CDR1 MNHEY and CDR2 SMNVEV come from the germline V gene (reference sequence). V gave up 5 bases and J gave up 2 bases; unmatched junction bases: 2. The CDR3 DNA reads as TGTGCCAGCAGTATGGGACTAGCCACAGATACGCAGTATTTT. Translating gives CASSMGLATDTQYF.